Sequencing of this T cell receptor beta chain was carried out in a study of cytomegalovirus exposure and HLA in healthy donors. Study background: HLA-typed donors were the source of about 85 million unique TCRs, which an early data release held.

General study findings and limits: Indistinguishable V segments, including TRBV6-2 and TRBV6-3, were excluded. Within an earlier analysis, most TCR beta V segments proved productive either about 87% or about 30% of the time.

Researchers ran the PCR with 60 Vbeta and 13 Jbeta primers. Per the original methods: Some 80 million unique TCR beta chains, roughly 10 million shared, were counted in a later analysis. Data came from immunoSEQ multiplex PCR; TCRdb stores just in-frame clones and leaves some out. V and J calls and clone size are those listed in that table; D and trimming were worked out from the DNA. This table has 100,000 or so clones, around 75% appearing once. For this clone: Its antigen is still unknown.

The CDR3 is 14 amino acids. Trimming took 5 bases from V and 5 from J, leaving 16 bases between them. Germline loops: CDR1 SEHNR, CDR2 FQNEAQ (reference sequence). The source material was PBMCs. The chain joins TRBV7-9 to TRBJ2-7, with D possibly matching TRBD1 (6 bases). The clonotype was recovered from a man aged 40-55 years in good health and CMV-seronegative. In nucleotides, the CDR3 is TGTGCCAGCAGCCCTCGGGACACCCGCCACGAGCAGTACTTC. Translated: CASSPRDTRHEQYF. Variable domain in full (rest from reference TRBV7-9 and TRBJ2-7): DTGVSQNPRHKITKRGQNVTFRCDPISEHNRLYWYRQTLGQGPEFLTYFQNEAQLEKSRLLSDRFSAERPKGSFSTLEIQRTEQGDSAMYLCASSPRDTRHEQYFGPGTRLTVT.